These 15 T cell receptor beta chains came from one sample sequenced in a study of blood T cell repertoires in COVID-19. Data came from immunoSEQ multiplex PCR; TCRdb stores just in-frame clones and leaves some out. There are more than 250,000 clones in the sample; about 89% occur only once, and over 2.5% lies in the top ten. Specimen: PBMCs or T cells enriched from blood (not recorded which). These receptors all come from a woman aged 18-29 years who had recovered from COVID-19.

This sequence joins TRBV9 and TRBJ1-5; a weak D match, TRBD1 (5 bases). V was trimmed by 3 bases and J by 7 bases, leaving 11 bases between them. Germline CDR1 SGDLS, CDR2 YYNGEE. The CDR3 contains 13 residues. The CDR3 region has the DNA TGTGCCAGCAGCGGGGGGGAGCGACAGCCCCAGCATTTT. This sequence encodes CASSGGERQPQHF.

V is TRBV10-2 and J is TRBJ1-1, with 10 bases that match TRBD1. This CDR3 comprises 13 residues. Germline lookup yields CDR1 WSHSY and CDR2 SAAADI. The junction had 6 bases not matched to a gene; V was cut back by 11 bases and J by 3 bases. The CDR3 DNA reads TGCGCCTGTAGACAGGGGGCAGACACTGAAGCTTTCTTT. It yields the protein CACRQGADTEAFF.

This CDR3 is CASSFGVENTEAFF. DNA of the CDR3: TGTGCCAGCAGTTTCGGAGTAGAGAACACTGAAGCTTTCTTT. The rearrangement links TRBV27 to TRBJ1-1; D is undetermined. The germline V gene encodes CDR1 MNHEY and CDR2 SMNVEV (reference sequence). V lost 3 bases to trimming and J lost 1 base, with 9 bases between them. The CDR3 has 14 residues.

In this sample, this clone turned up a few times. The CDR3 region is CASSLLRNTEAFF. As DNA, the CDR3 is TGTGCCAGCAGCTTGCTCCGGAACACTGAAGCTTTCTTT. The rearrangement uses TRBV5-4 and TRBJ1-1; D gene ambiguous. The CDR3 length is 13 residues. The V gene's germline CDR1 is SGHNT and CDR2 YYREEE (reference sequence). V was shortened by 1 base and J by 1 base, with 5 bases between the two germline ends.

This clone was found a few times. The chain carries TRBV2 and TRBJ2-1; a weak D match, TRBD2 (6 bases). The CDR3 extends over 14 amino acids. The ends were cut back, 5 bases at V and 6 bases at J, with 14 bases in the middle. Looked up from germline, CDR1 is SNHLY and CDR2 is FYNNEI. This chain's CDR3 is CASSKGLSLNEQFF. Written as DNA, the CDR3 is TGTGCCAGCAGTAAGGGACTTTCTCTCAATGAGCAGTTCTTC.

V is TRBV6-5 and J is TRBJ1-2, with a possible D match to TRBD1 (6 bases). Germline V gives CDR1 MNHEY, CDR2 SVGAGI. The CDR3 has 13 residues. Trimming took 7 bases from V and 4 from J, leaving 13 bases between them. The CDR3 protein is CASTTGRVYGYTF. CDR3 in DNA: TGTGCCAGCACCACAGGGAGGGTCTATGGCTACACCTTC.

In DNA form, the CDR3 reads TGTGCCAGCAGCGCCCTGGGCACAGGGGGCTCCTACGAGCAGTACTTC. Translation: CASSALGTGGSYEQYF. V usage is TRBV7-2 and J usage is TRBJ2-7; 8 bases align to TRBD1. Trimming cost V 5 bases and J 0 bases; bases outside gene matches: 9. The germline V gene encodes CDR1 SGHTA and CDR2 FQGNSA. The CDR3 contains 16 residues.

The rearrangement joins TRBV6-2 or TRBV6-3 to TRBJ1-5; 7 positions match TRBD1. Per germline, CDR1 MNHEY and CDR2 SVGEGT. There are 15 residues in the CDR3. Unmatched junction bases numbered 4, after V lost 2 bases and J lost 3 bases. The CDR3 nucleotides read TGTGCCAGCAGTTACGGGGACAGACTCAATCAGCCCCAGCATTTT. This sequence encodes CASSYGDRLNQPQHF.

V usage is TRBV19 and J usage is TRBJ2-1; TRBD2 matches at 10 bases. The germline V gene has CDR1 LNHDA and CDR2 SQIVND (reference sequence). Trimming cost V 7 bases and J 9 bases; bases outside gene matches: 9. The CDR3 is 14 residues long. CDR3 DNA sequence: TGTGCCAGTAATCTAGGACTAGCGGCTAGTGAGCAGTTCTTC. Protein sequence: CASNLGLAASEQFF.

The V call is TRBV28, the J call TRBJ1-5; a possible D gene is TRBD1 (5 bases). Trimming cost V 2 bases and J 0 bases, with 8 bases left between them. The germline CDR1 and CDR2 sequences are MDHEN and SYDVKM. This CDR3 region has 15 residues. The CDR3 reads CASSLQGYSNQPQHF. The CDR3 bases are TGTGCCAGCAGTTTACAGGGATATAGCAATCAGCCCCAGCATTTT.

The chain combines TRBV27 with TRBJ1-1, with no clear D. V gave up 8 bases and J gave up 7 bases, with 17 bases separating them. Per the germline V gene, CDR1 is MNHEY and CDR2 is SMNVEV (reference sequence). This CDR3 comprises 13 residues. The CDR3 protein is CASGQLGSGEAFF. The CDR3 DNA sequence: TGTGCCAGCGGCCAACTAGGAAGTGGTGAAGCTTTCTTT.

The CDR3 nucleotides read TGTGCCAGCAGCCCAATAAGGGGTATGGGCTACGAGCAGTACTTC. Its translation is CASSPIRGMGYEQYF. The chain carries TRBV5-6 and TRBJ2-7; the D gene is possibly TRBD1 (5 bases). The CDR3 covers 15 residues. Trimming stripped 4 bases from V and 3 bases from J, with 17 bases between. Germline CDR1 SGHDT, CDR2 YYEEEE.

The genes are TRBV5-1 and TRBJ1-1; no clear D. CDR3 length equals 16 residues. Per the germline V gene, CDR1 is SGHRS and CDR2 is YFSETQ. Trimming pared 0 bases from V and 2 bases from J, leaving 14 bases between. The CDR3 here is CASSLVEGVFNTEAFF. The DNA of the CDR3 is TGCGCCAGCAGCTTGGTGGAGGGAGTTTTCAACACTGAAGCTTTCTTT.

CDR3 coding DNA: TGTGCCACCAGAGCGACAGGCACAGATACGCAGTATTTT. As protein: CATRATGTDTQYF. V gene TRBV24-1 combines with J gene TRBJ2-3; TRBD1 might be the D (5 bases). The germline V gene has CDR1 KGHDR and CDR2 SFDVKD. This CDR3 spans 13 amino acids. V was trimmed by 7 bases and J by 1 base, leaving 8 bases between them.

V usage is TRBV27 and J usage is TRBJ2-7; TRBD2 aligns across 8 bases. Germline CDR1 and CDR2: MNHEY and SMNVEV (reference sequence). Losses at the gene ends were 10 bases for V and 1 base for J; bases not matched to a gene: 9. This CDR3 spans 14 amino acids. The CDR3: CATGGGGRSYEQYF. The CDR3 DNA follows: TGTGCCACCGGGGGCGGGGGGCGTTCCTACGAGCAGTACTTC.